A selection of T cell receptor beta chains follows, all from one sample in a study of blood T cells in healthy people across ages. TCRdb re-derived calls from the 5' RACE reads in MiXCR, one entry per CDR3 protein. Altogether more than 900,000 distinct CDR3 sequences are present, 25% to 35% being singletons, with the ten largest covering about a tenth. The same sample was also used in a study of T cells of mothers and their children.

The material sequenced was blood. Receptors were obtained from a woman in her thirties or forties in good health. The CDR3 runs from the conserved cysteine through the conserved F or W. D genes are given only for firm matches. A row's size may be missing; if present it is once, few, many or a size class.

d_gene,j_gene,abundance,v_gene,CDR3aa,CDR3nt
NA,TRBJ2-5,many,TRBV7-2,CASSPRGAFSQYF,TGTGCCAGCAGCCCCCGGGGGGCCTTCTCCCAGTACTTC
TRBD1,TRBJ2-1,NA,TRBV7-2,CASSYSGGRSYEQFF,TGTGCCAGCAGCTATTCAGGGGGCAGGTCCTACGAGCAGTTCTTC
NA,TRBJ2-1,NA,TRBV19,CASSPLGQGRHEQFF,TGTGCCAGTAGTCCCTTGGGGCAGGGAAGGCATGAGCAGTTCTTC
NA,TRBJ2-5,few,TRBV4-3,CASSQVPDQETQYF,TGCGCCAGCAGCCAAGTCCCAGACCAAGAGACCCAGTACTTC
NA,TRBJ1-1,NA,TRBV9,CASSMTPGATEAFF,TGTGCCAGCAGCATGACACCGGGGGCTACTGAAGCTTTCTTT
NA,TRBJ2-5,once,TRBV20-1,CSAVGSPVDQETQYF,TGCAGTGCTGTAGGCAGTCCCGTCGACCAAGAGACCCAGTACTTC
TRBD1,TRBJ2-5,NA,TRBV7-9,CVSSLSTGVETQYF,TGTGTCAGCAGCTTATCGACAGGGGTGGAGACCCAGTACTTC
NA,TRBJ2-3,NA,TRBV11-1,CASSSLEGDADTQYF,TGTGCCAGCAGCTCCCTTGAGGGGGACGCAGATACGCAGTATTTT
NA,TRBJ2-5,NA,TRBV13,CASSDRRATQYF,TGTGCCAGCAGTGATCGGAGGGCTACCCAGTACTTC
TRBD1,TRBJ1-2,many,TRBV20-1,CVLTGGAGRANYGYTF,TGTGTACTGACAGGGGGCGCGGGGCGGGCTAACTATGGCTACACCTTC
TRBD1,TRBJ2-7,many,TRBV7-9,CASSDSRDSYEQYF,TGTGCCAGCAGCGATAGTCGGGACAGCTACGAGCAGTACTTC
TRBD1,TRBJ1-2,NA,TRBV20-1,CSATRTGGNYGYTF,TGCAGTGCTACCCGGACAGGGGGCAACTATGGCTACACCTTC
TRBD2,TRBJ2-1,few,TRBV12-3/TRBV12-4,CASNPLAGPYNEQFF,TGTGCCAGCAATCCACTAGCGGGGCCCTACAATGAGCAGTTCTTC
NA,TRBJ1-4,few,TRBV7-9,CASSLSLTQGRAEKLFF,TGTGCCAGCAGCTTAAGTTTGACCCAGGGAAGGGCTGAAAAACTGTTTTTT
NA,TRBJ1-1,NA,TRBV3-1,CASSQATGRNAEAFF,TGTGCCAGCAGCCAAGCGACAGGTAGGAACGCTGAAGCTTTCTTT
TRBD2,TRBJ2-5,few,TRBV10-3,CAISARGGGPRETQYF,TGTGCCATCAGTGCCAGAGGCGGGGGGCCACGGGAGACCCAGTACTTC
NA,TRBJ2-3,few,TRBV4-1,CASSQPTVLTSTDTQYF,TGCGCCAGCAGCCAACCAACAGTGTTGACTAGCACAGATACGCAGTATTTT
NA,TRBJ2-7,few,TRBV10-3,CAISDPADEGSYEQYF,TGTGCCATCAGTGACCCGGCTGACGAAGGGTCCTACGAGCAGTACTTC
TRBD2,TRBJ2-1,NA,TRBV28,CASRTAGTNNNEQFF,TGTGCCAGCAGAACCGCCGGGACTAACAACAATGAGCAGTTCTTC
TRBD1,TRBJ2-2,NA,TRBV5-1,CASSATGQGDTGELFF,TGCGCCAGCAGCGCCACCGGACAGGGAGACACCGGGGAGCTGTTTTTT
TRBD1,TRBJ2-4,few,TRBV20-1,CSASATGVVSKNIQYF,TGCAGTGCTAGCGCTACAGGGGTTGTATCCAAAAACATTCAGTACTTC
NA,TRBJ1-2,few,TRBV5-1,CASSLDVNYGYTF,TGCGCCAGCAGCTTGGACGTTAACTATGGCTACACCTTC